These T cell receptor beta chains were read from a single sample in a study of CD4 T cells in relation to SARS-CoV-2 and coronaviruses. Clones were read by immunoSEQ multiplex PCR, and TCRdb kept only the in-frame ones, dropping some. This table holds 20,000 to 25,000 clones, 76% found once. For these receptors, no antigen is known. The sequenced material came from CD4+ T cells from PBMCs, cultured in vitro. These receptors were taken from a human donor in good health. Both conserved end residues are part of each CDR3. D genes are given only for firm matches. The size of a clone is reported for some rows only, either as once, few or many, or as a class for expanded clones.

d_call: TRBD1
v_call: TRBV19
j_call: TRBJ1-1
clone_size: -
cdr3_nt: TGTGCCAGTAGTAGGGACAGAACTGAAGCTTTCTTT
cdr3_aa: CASSRDRTEAFF

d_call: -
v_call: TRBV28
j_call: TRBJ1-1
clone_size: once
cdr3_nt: TGTGCCAGCAGACTAGGGGCAGGCATGAACACTGAAGCTTTCTTT
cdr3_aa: CASRLGAGMNTEAFF

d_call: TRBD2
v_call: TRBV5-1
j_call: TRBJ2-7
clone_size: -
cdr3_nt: TGCGCCAGCAGCGCGGGGGGTGGGTCCTACGAGCAGTACTTC
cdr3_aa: CASSAGGGSYEQYF

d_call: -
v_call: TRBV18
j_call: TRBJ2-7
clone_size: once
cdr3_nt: TGTGCCAGCTCACCCCAGGGGGGGATTACCTACGAGCAGTACTTC
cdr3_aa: CASSPQGGITYEQYF

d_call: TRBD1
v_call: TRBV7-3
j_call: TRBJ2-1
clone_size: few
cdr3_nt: TGTGCCAGCAGCTTAGACAGGGACAATGAGCAGTTCTTC
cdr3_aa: CASSLDRDNEQFF

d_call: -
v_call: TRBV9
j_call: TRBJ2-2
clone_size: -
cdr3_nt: TGTGCCAGCAGCTCAAGGAGGACAGAGTACACCGGGGAGCTGTTTTTT
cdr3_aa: CASSSRRTEYTGELFF

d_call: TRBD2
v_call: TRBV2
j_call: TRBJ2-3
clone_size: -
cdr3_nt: TGTGCCGACGGACTAGCGAGTAGCACAGATACGCAGTATTTT
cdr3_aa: CADGLASSTDTQYF

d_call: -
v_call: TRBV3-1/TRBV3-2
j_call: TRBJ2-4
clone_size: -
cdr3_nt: TGTGCCAGCAGCGAGGGGCTACGAGCCAAAAACATTCAGTACTTC
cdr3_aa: CASSEGLRAKNIQYF

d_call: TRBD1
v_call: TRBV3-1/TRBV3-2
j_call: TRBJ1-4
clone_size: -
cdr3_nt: TGTGCCAGCAGCCGCGCCGGGACAGGGGGCGAAAAACTGTTTTTT
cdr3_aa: CASSRAGTGGEKLFF

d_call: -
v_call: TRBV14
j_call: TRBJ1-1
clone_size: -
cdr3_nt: TGTGCCAGCAGCCATACAGGGTGGGGAGGCATGAACACTGAAGCTTTCTTT
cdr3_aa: CASSHTGWGGMNTEAFF

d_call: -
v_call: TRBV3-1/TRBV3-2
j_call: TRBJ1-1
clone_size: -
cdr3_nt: TGTGCCAGCGCCCCTTCGGGGAATCAGGTTCGAACTGAAGCTTTCTTT
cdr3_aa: CASAPSGNQVRTEAFF

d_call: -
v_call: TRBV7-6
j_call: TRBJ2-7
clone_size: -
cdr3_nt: TGTGCCAGCAGCTTAGATACGGTGGGTGAGCAGTACTTC
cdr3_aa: CASSLDTVGEQYF

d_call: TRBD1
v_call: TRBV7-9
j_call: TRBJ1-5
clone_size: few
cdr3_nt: TGTGCCAGCGGGGGGAGGGGGCATCAGCCCCAGCATTTT
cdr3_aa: CASGGRGHQPQHF

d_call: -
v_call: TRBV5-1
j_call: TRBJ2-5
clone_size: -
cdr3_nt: TGCGCCAGCGGGTCGGAGACCCAGTACTTC
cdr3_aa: CASGSETQYF

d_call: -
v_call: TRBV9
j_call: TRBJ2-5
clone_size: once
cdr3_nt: TGTGCCAGCAGCGTAGATTCGAGGGCAGAGACCCAGTACTTC
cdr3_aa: CASSVDSRAETQYF

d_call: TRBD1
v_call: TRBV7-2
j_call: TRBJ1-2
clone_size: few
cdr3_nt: TGTGCCAGCAGCAAAACACAGGGGGCATATGGCTACACCTTC
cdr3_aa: CASSKTQGAYGYTF

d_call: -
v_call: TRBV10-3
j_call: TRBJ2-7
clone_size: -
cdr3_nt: TGTGCCATCACTCGACAGGAGGGCTACGAGCAGTACTTC
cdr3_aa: CAITRQEGYEQYF

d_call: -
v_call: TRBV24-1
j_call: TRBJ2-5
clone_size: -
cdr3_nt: TGTGCCACCAGTGATGGACACCAAGAGACCCAGTACTTC
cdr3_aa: CATSDGHQETQYF

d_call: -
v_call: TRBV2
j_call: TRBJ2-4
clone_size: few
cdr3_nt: TGTGCCAGCAGTGAAGACAGAAACATTCAGTACTTC
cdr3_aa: CASSEDRNIQYF

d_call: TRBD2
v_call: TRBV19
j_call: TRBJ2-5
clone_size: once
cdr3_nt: TGTGCCAGCAAACCGAACTGGGGGGTGGCGGGAGTTGAGACCCAGTACTTC
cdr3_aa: CASKPNWGVAGVETQYF

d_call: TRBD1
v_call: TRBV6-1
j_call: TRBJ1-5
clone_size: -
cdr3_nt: TGTGCCACATACAGGGGGTATAGCAATCAGCCCCAGCATTTT
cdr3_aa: CATYRGYSNQPQHF

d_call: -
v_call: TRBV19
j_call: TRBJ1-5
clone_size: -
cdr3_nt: TGTGCCAGTAGAACTACAGGGACGGGTGGCAATCAGCCCCAGCATTTT
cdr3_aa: CASRTTGTGGNQPQHF

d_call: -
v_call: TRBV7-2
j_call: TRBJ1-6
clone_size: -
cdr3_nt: TGTGCCAGCAGCTTAGTGAGGGCCTATAATTCACCCCTCCACTTT
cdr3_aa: CASSLVRAYNSPLHF

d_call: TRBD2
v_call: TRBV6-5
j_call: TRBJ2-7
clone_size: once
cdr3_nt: TGTGCCAGCAGACCTAGCGGGAGGGAGTACGAGCAGTACTTC
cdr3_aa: CASRPSGREYEQYF

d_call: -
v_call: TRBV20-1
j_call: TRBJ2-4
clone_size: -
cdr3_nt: TGCAGTGCTAGTGAGGAGGGGCTAGCCAAAAACATTCAGTACTTC
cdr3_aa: CSASEEGLAKNIQYF

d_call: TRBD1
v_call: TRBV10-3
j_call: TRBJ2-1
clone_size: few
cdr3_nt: TGTGCCATCAACGACAGGGAAAACAATGAGCAGTTCTTC
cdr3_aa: CAINDRENNEQFF

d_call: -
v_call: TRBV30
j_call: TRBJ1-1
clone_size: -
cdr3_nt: TGTGCCTGGAGCAGAGTGAACACTGAAGCTTTCTTT
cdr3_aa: CAWSRVNTEAFF

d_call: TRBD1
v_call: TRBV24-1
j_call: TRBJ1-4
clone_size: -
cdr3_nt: TGTGCCACCAGTCCCGGGACAGGGGGCGCATGGGATGAAAAACTGTTTTTT
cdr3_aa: CATSPGTGGAWDEKLFF

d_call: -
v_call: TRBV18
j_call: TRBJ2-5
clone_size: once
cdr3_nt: TGTGCCAGCTCACCACGATTAGCGGTACAAGAGACCCAGTACTTC
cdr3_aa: CASSPRLAVQETQYF

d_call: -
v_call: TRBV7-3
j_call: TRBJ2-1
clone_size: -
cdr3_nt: TGTGCCAGCAGCTCCCGACTAAGCGGGTTTACCAATGAGCAGTTCTTC
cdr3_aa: CASSSRLSGFTNEQFF

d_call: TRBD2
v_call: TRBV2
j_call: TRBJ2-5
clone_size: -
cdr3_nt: TGTGCCAGCAGTGGGTCGGGGGGGTCAGAGACCCAGTACTTC
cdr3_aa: CASSGSGGSETQYF

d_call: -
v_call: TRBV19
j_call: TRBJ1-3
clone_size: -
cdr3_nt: TGTGCCAGTGGACAGATGGCCTCTGGAAACACCATATATTTT
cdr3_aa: CASGQMASGNTIYF

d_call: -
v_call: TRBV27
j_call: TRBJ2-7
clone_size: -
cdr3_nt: TGTGCCAGCAGTTTATACTGGAGCTCCTACGAGCAGTACTTC
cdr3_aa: CASSLYWSSYEQYF

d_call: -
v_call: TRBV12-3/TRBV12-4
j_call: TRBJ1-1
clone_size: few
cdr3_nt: TGTGCCAGCAGTTCGACGGGGTTGGCTGAAGCTTTCTTT
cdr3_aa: CASSSTGLAEAFF

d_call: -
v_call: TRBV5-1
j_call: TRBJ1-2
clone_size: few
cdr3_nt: TGCGCCAGCGCACCTGAGGCCTTTGGGGAGGGCTACACCTTC
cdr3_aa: CASAPEAFGEGYTF

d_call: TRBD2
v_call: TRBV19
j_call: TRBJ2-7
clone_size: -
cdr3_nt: TGTGCCAGTAATCAGGGCGGGAGTAAGCAGTACTTC
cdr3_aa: CASNQGGSKQYF

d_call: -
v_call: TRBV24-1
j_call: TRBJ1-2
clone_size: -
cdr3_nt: TGTGCCACCAGTGATGGGGGGACCCTGGGCGGCTACACCTTC
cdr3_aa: CATSDGGTLGGYTF

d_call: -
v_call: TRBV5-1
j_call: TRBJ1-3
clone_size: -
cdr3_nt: TGCGCCAGCAGCTTGGCTCTCAGCACCAGCTCTGGAAACACCATATATTTT
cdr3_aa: CASSLALSTSSGNTIYF

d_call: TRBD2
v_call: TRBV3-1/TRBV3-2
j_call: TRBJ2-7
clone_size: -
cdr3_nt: TGTGCCAGCAGTCAAGCGGGACTCAGCTCCTACGAGCAGTACTTC
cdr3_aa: CASSQAGLSSYEQYF

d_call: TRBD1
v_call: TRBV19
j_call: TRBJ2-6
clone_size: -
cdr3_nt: TGTGCCAGTAGTCTCAACCGGGACAGGGGAGGTGGGGCCAACGTCCTGACTTTC
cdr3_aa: CASSLNRDRGGGANVLTF

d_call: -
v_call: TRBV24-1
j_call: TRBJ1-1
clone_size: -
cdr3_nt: TGTGCCACCAGTGCGGGGTATCGCACTGAAGCTTTCTTT
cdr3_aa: CATSAGYRTEAFF

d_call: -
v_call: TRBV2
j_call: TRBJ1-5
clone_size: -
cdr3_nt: TGTGCCAGCAGTGAACGAGGCAGGGTTCTAGGGCCCCAGCATTTT
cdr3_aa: CASSERGRVLGPQHF

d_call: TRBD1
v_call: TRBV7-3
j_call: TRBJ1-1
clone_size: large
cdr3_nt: TGTGCCAGCAGCCTATCGGGACAGCTCAACACTGAAGCTTTCTTT
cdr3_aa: CASSLSGQLNTEAFF

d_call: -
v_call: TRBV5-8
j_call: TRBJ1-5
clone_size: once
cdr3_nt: TGTGCCAGCAGCCGCGGGAGGAGCAATCAGCCCCAGCATTTT
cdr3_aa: CASSRGRSNQPQHF

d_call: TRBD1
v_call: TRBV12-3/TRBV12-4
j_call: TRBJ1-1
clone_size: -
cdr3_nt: TGTGCCAATAAAGGGGGCGCGGGAACTGAAGCTTTCTTT
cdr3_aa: CANKGGAGTEAFF